Given below is one T cell receptor (beta chain) in context. The record originates from a study of T cells in Graves' hyperthyroidism and ophthalmopathy. Amplified regions were TCR beta CDR3 sequences from RNA transcripts. With the HTBI primer set, the TCR CDR3 went through a first round of RT-PCR. TCRdb processed the multiplex PCR reads anew with MiXCR; each CDR3 protein has one entry. The sample lists some 420,000 distinct CDR3 sequences, about an eighth occurring once. The V gene end was trimmed by 10 bases and the J gene end by 5 bases; junction bases not matched to a gene: 14. Germline V gene sequence: CDR1 ENHRY, CDR2 SYGVKD. This CDR3 region has 16 residues.

The receptor was derived from a woman in her late teens or twenties with Graves' hyperthyroidism. This chain uses TRBV10-3 with TRBJ2-2, with 9 bases matching TRBD2. Sequencing was done on a sample of blood. The CDR3 bases are TGTGCCACCCAAACGAGGCGGGAGGGCCTTACCGGGGAGCTGTTTTTT. It codes for CATQTRREGLTGELFF.